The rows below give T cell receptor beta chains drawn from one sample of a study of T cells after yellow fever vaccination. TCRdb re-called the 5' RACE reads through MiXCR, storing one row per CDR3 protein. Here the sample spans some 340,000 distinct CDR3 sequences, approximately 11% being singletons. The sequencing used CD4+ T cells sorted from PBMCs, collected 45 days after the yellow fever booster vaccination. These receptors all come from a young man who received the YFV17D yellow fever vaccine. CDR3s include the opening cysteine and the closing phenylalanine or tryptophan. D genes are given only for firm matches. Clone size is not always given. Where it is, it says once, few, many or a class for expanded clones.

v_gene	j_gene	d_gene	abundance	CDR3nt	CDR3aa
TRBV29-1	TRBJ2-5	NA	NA	TGCAGCGTTGAGGGGACGGACCAAGAGACCCAGTACTTC	CSVEGTDQETQYF
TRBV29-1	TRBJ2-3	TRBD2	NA	TGCAGCGTTGTTGGCGGGGGGGCGGCAGATACGCAGTATTTT	CSVVGGGAADTQYF
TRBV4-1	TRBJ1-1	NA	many	TGCGCCAGCCGGGGCTTCTTACGGAACACTGAAGCTTTCTTT	CASRGFLRNTEAFF
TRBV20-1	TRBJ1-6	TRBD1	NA	TGCAGTGCTAGAGACCCCGGGACAGCCCACAATTCACCCCTCCACTTT	CSARDPGTAHNSPLHF
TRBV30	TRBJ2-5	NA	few	TGTGCCTGGAGTGTACGAGTTTCCGAGACCCAGTACTTC	CAWSVRVSETQYF
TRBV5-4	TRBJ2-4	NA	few	TGTGCCAGCAGCTTTTTTGGGGCCAAAAACATTCAGTACTTC	CASSFFGAKNIQYF
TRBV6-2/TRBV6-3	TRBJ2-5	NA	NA	TGTGCCAGCAGTCGAGCTTGGGAGACCCAGTACTTC	CASSRAWETQYF
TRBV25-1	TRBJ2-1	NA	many	TGTGCCACCCTCCGGGACACCCTTGGCTACAATGAGCAGTTCTTC	CATLRDTLGYNEQFF
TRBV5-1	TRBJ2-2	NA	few	TGCGCCAGCAGGGAGGGCGCGAACACCGGGGAGCTGTTTTTT	CASREGANTGELFF
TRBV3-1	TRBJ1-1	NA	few	TGTGCCAGCAGCCAGACAGGAACTCCGACTTTCTTT	CASSQTGTPTFF
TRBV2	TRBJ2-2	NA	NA	TGTGCCAGCAGTGAAGCGCTTCCCGGGGAGCTGTTTTTT	CASSEALPGELFF
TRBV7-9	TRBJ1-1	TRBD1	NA	TGTGCCAGCAGCCCTGGGACAGGGGAGAACACTGAAGCTTTCTTT	CASSPGTGENTEAFF
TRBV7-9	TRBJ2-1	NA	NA	TGTGCCAGCGGCGAGGCACCTGGTTCCTACAATGAGCAGTTCTTC	CASGEAPGSYNEQFF
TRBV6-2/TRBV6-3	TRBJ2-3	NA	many	TGTGCCAGCAGCCTCCCTCAGGACCTCACCACAGATACGCAGTATTTT	CASSLPQDLTTDTQYF
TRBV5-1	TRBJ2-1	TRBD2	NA	TGCGCCAGCAGCACCGGCAGACTAGCGGGGGGGGTAAATGAGCAGTTCTTC	CASSTGRLAGGVNEQFF
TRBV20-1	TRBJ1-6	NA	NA	TGCAGTGCTAGGAGTCGTAATTCACCCCTCCACTTT	CSARSRNSPLHF
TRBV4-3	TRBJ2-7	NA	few	TGCGCCAGCAGCCCCAATCTGGACTACGAGCAGTACTTC	CASSPNLDYEQYF
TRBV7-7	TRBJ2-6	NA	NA	TGTGCCAGCAGCTTAGAGTGGAAACCCTCTGGGGCCAACGTCCTGACTTTC	CASSLEWKPSGANVLTF
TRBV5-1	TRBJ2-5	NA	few	TGCGCCAGCAGCTTTGGGGGACGGGAGGAGACCCAGTACTTC	CASSFGGREETQYF
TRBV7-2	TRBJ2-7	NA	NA	TGTGCCAGCAGCTTAAGGCGGCAGAGCTACGAGCAGTACTTC	CASSLRRQSYEQYF
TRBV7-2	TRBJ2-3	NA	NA	TGTGCCAGCAACCCGAGCCGGGCTGCCCCGGATACGCAGTATTTT	CASNPSRAAPDTQYF
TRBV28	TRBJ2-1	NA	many	TGTGCCAGCAGTTTACCCCACAATGAGCAGTTCTTC	CASSLPHNEQFF
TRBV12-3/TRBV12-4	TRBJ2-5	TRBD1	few	TGTGCCAGCAGCTTCCAGGGGGCGGGAGAGACCCAGTACTTC	CASSFQGAGETQYF
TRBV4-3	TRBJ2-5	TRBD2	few	TGCGCCAGCAGCCAAACTAGCGGGGGGAAAGAGACCCAGTACTTC	CASSQTSGGKETQYF
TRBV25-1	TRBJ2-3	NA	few	TGTGCCAGCAGTGAATTGGTGACAGATACGCAGTATTTT	CASSELVTDTQYF
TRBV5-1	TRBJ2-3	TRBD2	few	TGCGCCAGCAGACTAGCGGGGCGCACAGATACGCAGTATTTT	CASRLAGRTDTQYF
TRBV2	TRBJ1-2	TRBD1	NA	TGTGCCAGCAGGAGGATAACAGGGGTTGGCTATGGCTACACCTTC	CASRRITGVGYGYTF
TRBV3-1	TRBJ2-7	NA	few	TGTGCCAGCAGCCAGGAGGGGGCCTACGAGCAGTACTTC	CASSQEGAYEQYF
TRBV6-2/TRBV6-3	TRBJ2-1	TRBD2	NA	TGTGCCAGCAGTTACGGAGCGGGGGGCCTCAATGAGCAGTTCTTC	CASSYGAGGLNEQFF
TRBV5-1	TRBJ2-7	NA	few	TGCGCCAGCAGCCGTGGGGGAATTTACGGCCCAGTTTACGAGCAGTACTTC	CASSRGGIYGPVYEQYF
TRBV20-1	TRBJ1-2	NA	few	TGCAGTGCTCCCCGGGATGGGGATGGCTACACCTTC	CSAPRDGDGYTF
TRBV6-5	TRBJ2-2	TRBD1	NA	TGTGCCAGCGACACAGGGGCCGGCGGGGAGCTGTTTTTT	CASDTGAGGELFF
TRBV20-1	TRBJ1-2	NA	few	TGCAGTGCTAGTACCCAGGGCGGCTACACCTTC	CSASTQGGYTF
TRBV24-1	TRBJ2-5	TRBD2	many	TGTGCCACCAGCGCCCTTCTAGCGGACCAAGAGACCCAGTACTTC	CATSALLADQETQYF
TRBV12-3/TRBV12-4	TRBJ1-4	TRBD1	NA	TGTGCCAGCAGGCCCACAGGGGTAAATGAAAAACTGTTTTTT	CASRPTGVNEKLFF
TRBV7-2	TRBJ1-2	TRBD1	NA	TGTGCCAGCAGCTTATCGACAGGGAACACCTATGGCTACACCTTC	CASSLSTGNTYGYTF
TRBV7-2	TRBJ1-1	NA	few	TGTGCCAGCAAGAAACAGGGGAACACTGAAGCTTTCTTT	CASKKQGNTEAFF
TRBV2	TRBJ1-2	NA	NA	TGTGCCAGCAGTGCTGGGTTTAAGTATGGCTACACCTTC	CASSAGFKYGYTF
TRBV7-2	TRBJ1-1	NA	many	TGTGCCAGCAGCTTAGTTCCAGGAAACACTGAAGCTTTCTTT	CASSLVPGNTEAFF
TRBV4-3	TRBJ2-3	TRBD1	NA	TGCGCCAGCAGCCAAGTGCCGCCGGGACAGGGGCCAGATACGCAGTATTTT	CASSQVPPGQGPDTQYF
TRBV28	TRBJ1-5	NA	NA	TGTGCCAGCAGTACTGTAACAGATAGCAATCAGCCCCAGCATTTT	CASSTVTDSNQPQHF
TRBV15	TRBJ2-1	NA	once	TGTGCCACCAGCAGAGGGGGGAATGAGCAGTTCTTC	CATSRGGNEQFF
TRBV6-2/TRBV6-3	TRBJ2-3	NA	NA	TGTGCCAGCAGAAAGGTGGCGGGAACAGATACGCAGTATTTT	CASRKVAGTDTQYF
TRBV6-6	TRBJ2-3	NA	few	TGTGCCAGCAGTTACGCCGAGGGTACGCAGTATTTT	CASSYAEGTQYF
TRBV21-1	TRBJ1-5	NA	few	TGTGCCAGCAGCAAAACAGCAACTCAGCCCCAGCATTTT	CASSKTATQPQHF
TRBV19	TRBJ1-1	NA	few	TGTGCCAGTCGTAAGCTGCTTCGGGCTGAAGCTTTCTTT	CASRKLLRAEAFF
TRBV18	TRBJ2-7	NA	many	TGTGCCAGCTCACCGGGGTGGGCCTACGAGCAGTACTTC	CASSPGWAYEQYF
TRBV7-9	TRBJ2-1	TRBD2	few	TGTGCCAGCAGCGCCGGGGGGGAGCAGTTCTTC	CASSAGGEQFF
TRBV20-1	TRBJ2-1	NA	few	TGCAGTGCGCGACCCTTTGAGCAGTTCTTC	CSARPFEQFF
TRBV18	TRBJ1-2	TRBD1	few	TGTGCCAGCTCAGTCGACAGGGAGCTTCGGGGCTACACCTTC	CASSVDRELRGYTF
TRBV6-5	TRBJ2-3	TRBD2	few	TGTGCCAGCACCCGAGAGCGGGGTAGAGATACGCAGTATTTT	CASTRERGRDTQYF
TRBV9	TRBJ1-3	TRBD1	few	TGTGCCAGCAGCTTCACGGGGACAGGTGGAAACACCATATATTTT	CASSFTGTGGNTIYF
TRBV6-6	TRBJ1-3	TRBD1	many	TGTGCCAGCAGTTACATGCAGGGGGCGACTGGAAACACCATATATTTT	CASSYMQGATGNTIYF
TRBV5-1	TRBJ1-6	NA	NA	TGCGCCAGCAGCTTGGTGGCTAATTCACCCCTCCACTTT	CASSLVANSPLHF
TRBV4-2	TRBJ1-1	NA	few	TGTGCCAGCAGCCAGTTGAACACTGAAGCTTTCTTT	CASSQLNTEAFF